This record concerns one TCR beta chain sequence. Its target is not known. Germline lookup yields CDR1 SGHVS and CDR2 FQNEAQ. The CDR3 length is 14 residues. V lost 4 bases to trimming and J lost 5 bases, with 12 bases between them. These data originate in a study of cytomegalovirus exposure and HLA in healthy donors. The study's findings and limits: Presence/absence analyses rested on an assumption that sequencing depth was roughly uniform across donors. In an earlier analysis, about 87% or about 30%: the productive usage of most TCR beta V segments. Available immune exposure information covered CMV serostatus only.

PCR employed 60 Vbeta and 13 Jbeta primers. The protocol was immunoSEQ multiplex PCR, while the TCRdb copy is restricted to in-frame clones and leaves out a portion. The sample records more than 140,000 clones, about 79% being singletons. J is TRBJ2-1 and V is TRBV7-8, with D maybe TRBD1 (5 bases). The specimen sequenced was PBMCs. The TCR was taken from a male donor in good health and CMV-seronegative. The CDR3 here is CASSSLDRDNEQFF. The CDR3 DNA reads TGTGCCAGCAGCTCGCTTGACAGAGACAATGAGCAGTTCTTC.